A selection of T cell receptor beta chains follows, all from one sample in a study of CD8+ T cells in alopecia areata. The assay was immunoSEQ multiplex PCR, and TCRdb's table has in-frame clones only and misses some. The sample contains 25,000 or so clones, 52% of which appear only once. The material sequenced was NKG2D-high CD8+ T cells sorted from blood. These receptor sequences come from a human donor with alopecia areata. Both conserved end residues are part of each CDR3. Fields, in order: D gene, J gene, clone size, V gene, CDR3 protein, CDR3 DNA. A D gene is named only where the DNA matches it firmly. Clone size, where shown, is once, few, many, or a class for clones that have expanded.

d_gene: NA; j_gene: TRBJ2-2; abundance: once; v_gene: TRBV7-6; CDR3aa: CASSLEGELFF; CDR3nt: TGTGCCAGCAGCCTAGAGGGGGAGCTGTTTTTT
d_gene: TRBD1; j_gene: TRBJ2-2; abundance: NA; v_gene: TRBV7-3; CDR3aa: CASSPTGQGAFGELFF; CDR3nt: TGTGCCAGCAGCCCCACGGGACAGGGGGCATTCGGGGAGCTGTTTTTT
d_gene: TRBD2; j_gene: TRBJ2-7; abundance: NA; v_gene: TRBV9; CDR3aa: CASSVSTSGSSEQYF; CDR3nt: TGTGCCAGCAGCGTATCGACTAGCGGGAGCAGCGAGCAGTACTTC
d_gene: TRBD2; j_gene: TRBJ2-3; abundance: NA; v_gene: TRBV7-9; CDR3aa: CASSPGLANTDTQYF; CDR3nt: TGTGCCAGCAGCCCCGGACTAGCGAACACAGATACGCAGTATTTT
d_gene: TRBD2; j_gene: TRBJ2-1; abundance: NA; v_gene: TRBV7-3; CDR3aa: CASTEGLAKTSYNEQFF; CDR3nt: TGTGCCAGCACCGAGGGACTAGCGAAAACTTCCTACAATGAGCAGTTCTTC
d_gene: NA; j_gene: TRBJ2-5; abundance: NA; v_gene: TRBV7-8; CDR3aa: CASSLGQETQYF; CDR3nt: TGTGCCAGCAGCTTAGGGCAAGAGACCCAGTACTTC
d_gene: TRBD1; j_gene: TRBJ1-5; abundance: NA; v_gene: TRBV7-9; CDR3aa: CASSGSTGRLNQPQHF; CDR3nt: TGTGCCAGCAGCGGATCGACAGGGAGGTTAAATCAGCCCCAGCATTTT
d_gene: NA; j_gene: TRBJ1-1; abundance: NA; v_gene: TRBV30; CDR3aa: CAWRSDRNTEAFF; CDR3nt: TGTGCCTGGAGATCCGACAGGAACACTGAAGCTTTCTTT
d_gene: TRBD1; j_gene: TRBJ1-1; abundance: few; v_gene: TRBV18; CDR3aa: CASSPLRGSGTANTEAFF; CDR3nt: TGTGCCAGCTCACCCTTGAGGGGGTCCGGGACAGCGAACACTGAAGCTTTCTTT
d_gene: TRBD1; j_gene: TRBJ2-6; abundance: few; v_gene: TRBV10-2; CDR3aa: CASSPGQASGANVLTF; CDR3nt: TGCGCCAGCAGTCCCGGACAGGCCTCTGGGGCCAACGTCCTGACTTTC
d_gene: NA; j_gene: TRBJ2-2; abundance: NA; v_gene: TRBV14; CDR3aa: CASSQEPPSRRELFF; CDR3nt: TGTGCCAGCAGCCAAGAGCCCCCCTCGAGGAGGGAGCTGTTTTTT
d_gene: NA; j_gene: TRBJ1-4; abundance: few; v_gene: TRBV6-5; CDR3aa: CASRSINEKLFF; CDR3nt: TGTGCCAGCAGATCGATTAATGAAAAACTGTTTTTT
d_gene: TRBD2; j_gene: TRBJ2-1; abundance: NA; v_gene: TRBV5-1; CDR3aa: CASSLVPAGTSYNEQFF; CDR3nt: TGCGCCAGCAGCTTGGTTCCAGCGGGAACGTCCTACAATGAGCAGTTCTTC
d_gene: TRBD2; j_gene: TRBJ2-1; abundance: NA; v_gene: TRBV7-3; CDR3aa: CASSLLPSVLAGEQFF; CDR3nt: TGTGCCAGCAGCCTCCTCCCGAGCGTGCTAGCGGGAGAGCAGTTCTTC
d_gene: TRBD1; j_gene: TRBJ2-3; abundance: NA; v_gene: TRBV7-9; CDR3aa: CASSSRLGQGAADTQYF; CDR3nt: TGTGCCAGCAGCTCTAGACTGGGACAGGGGGCTGCAGATACGCAGTATTTT
d_gene: NA; j_gene: TRBJ2-5; abundance: NA; v_gene: TRBV7-9; CDR3aa: CATQQIGAPLQTQYF; CDR3nt: TGTGCCACCCAGCAAATCGGGGCCCCCCTGCAGACCCAGTACTTC
d_gene: TRBD1; j_gene: TRBJ2-2; abundance: NA; v_gene: TRBV5-1; CDR3aa: CASSLAFPGTGLTGELFF; CDR3nt: TGCGCCAGCAGCTTGGCCTTCCCCGGGACAGGGCTCACCGGGGAGCTGTTTTTT
d_gene: NA; j_gene: TRBJ1-1; abundance: NA; v_gene: TRBV4-1; CDR3aa: CASSQARVGTEAFF; CDR3nt: TGCGCCAGCAGCCAAGCCAGGGTGGGCACTGAAGCTTTCTTT
d_gene: NA; j_gene: TRBJ2-1; abundance: NA; v_gene: TRBV20-1; CDR3aa: CSAPLAEQFF; CDR3nt: TGCAGTGCTCCCTTGGCTGAGCAGTTCTTC
d_gene: TRBD1; j_gene: TRBJ1-4; abundance: few; v_gene: TRBV7-9; CDR3aa: CASSFLALTGMDEKLFF; CDR3nt: TGTGCCAGCAGCTTCTTAGCCCTGACAGGGATGGACGAAAAACTGTTTTTT
d_gene: NA; j_gene: TRBJ2-2; abundance: few; v_gene: TRBV29-1; CDR3aa: CSVVAADTGELFF; CDR3nt: TGCAGCGTTGTGGCGGCAGACACCGGGGAGCTGTTTTTT
d_gene: TRBD2; j_gene: TRBJ2-1; abundance: NA; v_gene: TRBV5-6; CDR3aa: CASSLVGTSWDEQFF; CDR3nt: TGTGCCAGCAGCTTGGTAGGGACTAGCTGGGATGAGCAGTTCTTC
d_gene: TRBD2; j_gene: TRBJ2-5; abundance: NA; v_gene: TRBV25-1; CDR3aa: CASSPLGRAGGPETQYF; CDR3nt: TGTGCCAGCAGTCCCCTGGGGAGAGCGGGAGGGCCTGAGACCCAGTACTTC
d_gene: NA; j_gene: TRBJ2-7; abundance: few; v_gene: TRBV27; CDR3aa: CASSSGLEQYF; CDR3nt: TGTGCCAGCAGTTCAGGACTGGAGCAGTACTTC
d_gene: TRBD1; j_gene: TRBJ2-1; abundance: NA; v_gene: TRBV7-3; CDR3aa: CASSKTTGFNPPSSYNEQFF; CDR3nt: TGTGCCAGCAGCAAAACGACAGGGTTTAATCCCCCCAGCTCCTACAATGAGCAGTTCTTC
d_gene: NA; j_gene: TRBJ2-1; abundance: NA; v_gene: TRBV25-1; CDR3aa: CASSEQLFEQFF; CDR3nt: TGTGCCAGCAGTGAACAGCTTTTTGAGCAGTTCTTC
d_gene: NA; j_gene: TRBJ2-7; abundance: NA; v_gene: TRBV7-9; CDR3aa: CASSLRGIAYEQYF; CDR3nt: TGTGCCAGCAGCTTAAGAGGTATCGCCTACGAGCAGTACTTC
d_gene: NA; j_gene: TRBJ1-4; abundance: NA; v_gene: TRBV27; CDR3aa: CASRAGLTTNEKLFF; CDR3nt: TGTGCCAGCAGAGCCGGACTAACAACTAATGAAAAACTGTTTTTT
d_gene: NA; j_gene: TRBJ2-1; abundance: NA; v_gene: TRBV29-1; CDR3aa: CSVEDHRVGELFF; CDR3nt: TGCAGCGTTGAAGACCACAGGGTTGGAGAGTTGTTCTTC
d_gene: NA; j_gene: TRBJ1-1; abundance: NA; v_gene: TRBV10-2; CDR3aa: CASSGQGRMNTEAFF; CDR3nt: TGCGCCAGCAGTGGGCAGGGCCGCATGAACACTGAAGCTTTCTTT
d_gene: NA; j_gene: TRBJ1-3; abundance: NA; v_gene: TRBV6-5; CDR3aa: CASSYDQGNTIYF; CDR3nt: TGTGCCAGCAGTTACGACCAAGGAAACACCATATATTTT
d_gene: NA; j_gene: TRBJ2-1; abundance: large; v_gene: TRBV7-2; CDR3aa: CASSSRLHEQFF; CDR3nt: TGTGCCAGCAGCTCCAGACTCCATGAGCAGTTCTTC
d_gene: NA; j_gene: TRBJ1-1; abundance: NA; v_gene: TRBV5-8; CDR3aa: CASSLVFEAFF; CDR3nt: TGTGCCAGCAGCTTGGTGTTTGAAGCTTTCTTT
d_gene: NA; j_gene: TRBJ1-1; abundance: NA; v_gene: TRBV28; CDR3aa: CASSLDSGNTEAFF; CDR3nt: TGTGCCAGCAGTCTAGATTCGGGGAACACTGAAGCTTTCTTT
d_gene: TRBD2; j_gene: TRBJ2-3; abundance: NA; v_gene: TRBV4-1; CDR3aa: CASSQAGGVTDTQYF; CDR3nt: TGCGCCAGCAGCCAAGCGGGAGGGGTGACAGATACGCAGTATTTT
d_gene: TRBD1; j_gene: TRBJ1-2; abundance: NA; v_gene: TRBV10-2; CDR3aa: CASSDGTVYGYTF; CDR3nt: TGCGCCAGCAGTGATGGGACAGTCTATGGCTACACCTTC
d_gene: NA; j_gene: TRBJ2-2; abundance: few; v_gene: TRBV23-1; CDR3aa: CASTGEYPGELFF; CDR3nt: TGCGCCAGCACGGGGGAGTATCCCGGGGAGCTGTTTTTT
d_gene: NA; j_gene: TRBJ2-3; abundance: NA; v_gene: TRBV5-4; CDR3aa: CASSLTPTDTQYF; CDR3nt: TGTGCCAGCAGCTTGACTCCCACAGATACGCAGTATTTT
d_gene: TRBD2; j_gene: TRBJ2-4; abundance: NA; v_gene: TRBV6-5; CDR3aa: CASSYSAGDPIQYF; CDR3nt: TGTGCCAGCAGTTACTCAGCGGGAGACCCCATTCAGTACTTC
d_gene: NA; j_gene: TRBJ1-5; abundance: few; v_gene: TRBV6-6; CDR3aa: CASSYGNQPQHF; CDR3nt: TGTGCCAGCAGTTACGGCAATCAGCCCCAGCATTTT
d_gene: TRBD2; j_gene: TRBJ2-1; abundance: NA; v_gene: TRBV28; CDR3aa: CASSFPAGGDEQFF; CDR3nt: TGTGCCAGCAGTTTTCCAGCGGGAGGTGATGAGCAGTTCTTC
d_gene: NA; j_gene: TRBJ1-1; abundance: NA; v_gene: TRBV6-1; CDR3aa: CASSEAVVNTEAFF; CDR3nt: TGTGCCAGCAGTGAAGCGGTAGTGAACACTGAAGCTTTCTTT
d_gene: TRBD1; j_gene: TRBJ2-7; abundance: few; v_gene: TRBV4-1; CDR3aa: CASSFGGDRGPYEQYF; CDR3nt: TGCGCCAGCAGCTTCGGCGGGGACAGGGGGCCCTACGAGCAGTACTTC
d_gene: NA; j_gene: TRBJ2-7; abundance: NA; v_gene: TRBV25-1; CDR3aa: CASSSIRGFEQYF; CDR3nt: TGTGCCAGCAGCAGCATACGCGGGTTCGAGCAGTACTTC
d_gene: NA; j_gene: TRBJ2-3; abundance: NA; v_gene: TRBV19; CDR3aa: CASNGGRTDTQYF; CDR3nt: TGTGCCAGTAATGGCGGACGCACAGATACGCAGTATTTT